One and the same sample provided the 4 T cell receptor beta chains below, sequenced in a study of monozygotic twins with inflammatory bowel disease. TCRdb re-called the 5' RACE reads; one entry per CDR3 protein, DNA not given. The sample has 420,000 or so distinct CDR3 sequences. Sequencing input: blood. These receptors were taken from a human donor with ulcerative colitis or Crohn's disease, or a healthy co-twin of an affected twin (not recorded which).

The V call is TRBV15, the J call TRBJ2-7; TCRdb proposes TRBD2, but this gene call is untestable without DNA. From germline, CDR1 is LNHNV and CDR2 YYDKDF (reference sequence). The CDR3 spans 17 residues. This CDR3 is CATSRGTSGSSGYEQYF.

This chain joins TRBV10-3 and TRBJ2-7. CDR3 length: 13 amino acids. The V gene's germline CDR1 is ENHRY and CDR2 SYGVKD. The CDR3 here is CAISADSSYEQYF.

The CDR3 loop is CSARDPRSTDQYF. The V gene is TRBV20-1, the J gene TRBJ2-7; checking the TCRdb D call of TRBD2 is not possible without DNA. The CDR3 loop spans 13 amino acids. The germline V gene encodes CDR1 DFQATT and CDR2 SNEGSKA (reference sequence).

The CDR3 reads CSARGMEGPFSYEQYF. The rearrangement uses TRBV20-1 and TRBJ2-7; TCRdb designates TRBD2, a call that cannot be tested without DNA. The germline V gene encodes CDR1 DFQATT and CDR2 SNEGSKA (reference sequence). The CDR3 is made up of 16 amino acids.